This TCR beta chain was captured in a study of shared clonotypes between healthy human individuals. Overall study findings and caveats: The genetic and exposure-history diversity represented was limited by few donors. Among a few donors, about 4.6% of naive CD4 clonotypes were found in common. Non-shared clonotypes showed lower generation probabilities than clonotypes common to all four donors.

Donors comprised healthy HIV-negative adults lacking recent acute infections or vaccinations. CDR1 is MDHEN, CDR2 SYDVKM, per germline. V lost 6 bases and J lost 2; bases outside the gene matches: 6. This CDR3 has 14 amino acids. This clone was found a few times. Its antigen is unknown. Other nucleotide sequences in the sample specify the same CDR3. Profiling relied on immunoSEQ multiplex PCR, and the TCRdb table lists in-frame clones only, not all of them. The table has about 1.1 million clones, around 78% seen once. The receptor was isolated from a man aged 18 to 30 in good health. Some clones in this sample may be carry-over from other donors' samples. Sequences were obtained from memory CD4+ T cells from PBMCs. Subset reported: CD45RA-negative fraction. J is TRBJ1-2 and V is TRBV28, with TRBD1 identical over 7 bases. CDR3 loop: CASSTPTGNYGYTF. Written as DNA, the CDR3 is TGTGCCAGCAGCACTCCGACAGGGAACTATGGCTACACCTTC.